The next 30 T cell receptor beta chains were all read from a single sample in a study of cytomegalovirus exposure and HLA in healthy donors. The PCR employed 60 Vbeta primers together with 13 Jbeta primers. The table came from immunoSEQ multiplex PCR; TCRdb's copy has only in-frame clones and leaves some out. Of approximately 130,000 clones listed, about 10% are singletons. The sequenced sample consisted of PBMCs. Receptor source: a woman aged 40-49 years in good health and CMV-seropositive.

This clone turned up a few times. The V and J genes are TRBV6-1 and TRBJ1-1; D is possibly TRBD1 (6 bases). CDR1 MNHNS and CDR2 SASEGT come from the germline V gene. The CDR3 extends over 13 amino acids. V lost 5 bases, J lost 0 bases, and 7 bases lay in between. In nucleotides, the CDR3 is TGTGCCAGCAGTAGACAGGTGAACACTGAAGCTTTCTTT. Residues: CASSRQVNTEAFF.

J is TRBJ2-3 and V is TRBV5-4; D gene ambiguous. The CDR3 runs to 14 residues. V was pared by 0 bases and J by 3 bases, with 8 bases between. Per germline, CDR1 SGHNT and CDR2 YYREEE (reference sequence). The CDR3 spells CASSLVSSTDTQYF. As DNA, the CDR3 is TGTGCCAGCAGCTTGGTATCTAGTACAGATACGCAGTATTTT.

J is TRBJ1-1 and V is TRBV10-2, with 7 bases lining up with TRBD1. The V gene end was trimmed by 0 bases and the J gene end by 5 bases; junction bases not matched to a gene: 12. This CDR3 region has 17 residues. From germline, CDR1 is WSHSY and CDR2 SAAADI. The CDR3 reads CASSESTSVPRGTEAFF. The CDR3 DNA sequence: TGCGCCAGCAGTGAGTCGACCTCGGTCCCCAGGGGGACTGAAGCTTTCTTT.

This clone was counted a few times. The chain has TRBV6-5 and TRBJ1-6; a possible D gene is TRBD1 (5 bases). CDR1 MNHEY and CDR2 SVGAGI come from the germline V gene. V lost 2 bases and J lost 7, with 9 bases in between. This CDR3 contains 14 residues. In nucleotides, the CDR3 is TGTGCCAGCAGTTACGTGGGGCCCAATTCACCCCTCCACTTT. Translating gives CASSYVGPNSPLHF.

This clone was counted only a few times. This chain connects TRBV6-6 to TRBJ2-2; D possibly corresponds to TRBD1 (6 bases). In germline, CDR1 is MNHNY, CDR2 SVGAGI (reference sequence). V was shortened by 7 bases and J by 1 base, with 7 bases between the two germline ends. This CDR3 spans 13 amino acids. In nucleotides, the CDR3 is TGTGCCAGCAAAGGGGGGAACACCGGGGAGCTGTTTTTT. Protein product: CASKGGNTGELFF.

This clone has just a few counts. This chain links TRBV19 with TRBJ2-5, with TRBD1 identical over 9 bases. CDR1 and CDR2 from the germline V gene are LNHDA and SQIVND (reference sequence). CDR3 length: 15 residues. J was trimmed by 2 bases and V by 1 base; bases with no gene match: 2. The CDR3 nucleotides are TGTGCCAGTAGTATAGTAGGGACAGGGCAAGAGACCCAGTACTTC. The encoded protein is CASSIVGTGQETQYF.

The gene calls are TRBV19 and TRBJ1-4, with a tentative D call TRBD1 (5 bases). Trimming took off 3 bases at V and 5 bases at J, with 13 bases between the two ends. The CDR3 runs to 15 residues. Germline assignment: CDR1 LNHDA and CDR2 SQIVND (reference sequence). CDR3 nucleotides: TGTGCCAGTAGTATCCAGGACACAAACAATGAAAAACTGTTTTTT. Protein product: CASSIQDTNNEKLFF.

This clone was counted a few times. The chain joins TRBV7-2 to TRBJ2-2; D not resolved. Per the germline V gene, CDR1 is SGHTA and CDR2 is FQGNSA. CDR3 length equals 16 residues. The V gene lost 7 bases and the J gene lost 1 base, with 16 bases spanning the gap. In nucleotides, the CDR3 is TGTGCCAGCAACGTTAACCAGGTTATGAACACCGGGGAGCTGTTTTTT. Translating it yields CASNVNQVMNTGELFF.

This clone was seen a handful of times. The gene calls are TRBV2 and TRBJ2-2; TRBD1 might be the D (6 bases). The V end was cut by 4 bases, the J end by 0 bases, with 15 bases between. Germline CDR1 SNHLY, CDR2 FYNNEI. This CDR3 comprises 17 residues. The CDR3 nucleotides read TGTGCCAGCAGTGGTAAAATGGGGGCCGCGAACACCGGGGAGCTGTTTTTT. It specifies CASSGKMGAANTGELFF.

The rearrangement uses TRBV4-3 and TRBJ1-5; 8 positions match TRBD1. CDR3 length: 15 residues. The junction had 3 bases not matched to a gene; V was cut back by 1 base and J by 4 bases. CDR1 and CDR2 from the germline V gene are LGHNA and YSLEER. This CDR3 is CASSQGTGFNQPQHF. The DNA for the CDR3 is TGCGCCAGCAGCCAAGGGACAGGGTTTAATCAGCCCCAGCATTTT.

The V call is TRBV5-1, the J call TRBJ1-1; maybe TRBD1 (5 bases). The CDR3 runs 15 residues. The V and J ends lost 1 base and 1 base respectively, with 11 bases between them. Germline V gives CDR1 SGHRS, CDR2 YFSETQ. The CDR3 region is CASSLTQDRNTEAFF. The CDR3 nucleotides are TGCGCCAGCAGCTTGACACAAGACAGGAACACTGAAGCTTTCTTT.

The chain joins TRBV27 to TRBJ2-3; 12 positions agree with TRBD2. After removal of 2 bases from V and 2 bases from J, the junction contained 2 bases not matched to a gene. Germline V gene data show CDR1 as MNHEY and CDR2 as SMNVEV (reference sequence). The length of the CDR3 is 16 residues. CDR3: CASSLGLAGPTDTQYF. The DNA for the CDR3 is TGTGCCAGCAGTTTAGGACTAGCGGGGCCCACAGATACGCAGTATTTT.

The V and J genes are TRBV6-5 and TRBJ1-3, with D tentatively TRBD1 (5 bases). Trimming removed 2 bases from V and 7 bases from J, with 18 bases in between. This CDR3 is built from 16 residues. The germline gives CDR1 MNHEY, CDR2 SVGAGI. The chain's CDR3 is CASSYTRIGARNTIYF. As DNA, the CDR3 is TGTGCCAGCAGTTACACGCGTATTGGGGCCCGCAACACCATATATTTT.

The V call is TRBV5-5, the J call TRBJ1-4; no clear D. This CDR3 is 14 amino acids long. Germline CDR1 and CDR2: SGHKS and YYEKEE (reference sequence). V lost 1 base and J 8 bases, leaving 12 bases between the germline ends. The CDR3 here is CASSLTPTVEKLFF. In nucleotides, the CDR3 is TGTGCCAGCAGCTTGACCCCCACGGTAGAAAAACTGTTTTTT.

This clone turned up a few times. The J gene is TRBJ2-3, the V gene TRBV7-9; 7 nucleotides align to TRBD1. The CDR3 length is 14 residues. Germline V CDR1 and CDR2: SEHNR, FQNEAQ (reference sequence). V dropped 7 bases and J dropped 0; count of bases not matched to a gene: 4. CDR3 nucleotides: TGTGCCAGCACCAAGGACAGGAGCACAGATACGCAGTATTTT. Protein product: CASTKDRSTDTQYF.

This clone was seen only a few times. The CDR3, as DNA: TGTGCCAGCAGTCCCACAGGTTATAATTCACCCCTCCACTTT. As protein: CASSPTGYNSPLHF. This chain connects TRBV27 to TRBJ1-6, with D tentatively TRBD1 (5 bases). V was clipped by 5 bases and J by 4 bases, with 9 bases between them. Germline V CDR1 and CDR2: MNHEY, SMNVEV (reference sequence). The CDR3 sequence is 14 residues long.

The chain uses TRBV5-1 and TRBJ1-4; D is unresolved. The CDR3 extends over 15 amino acids. Trimming took off 1 base at V and 8 bases at J, with 15 bases between the two ends. The germline CDR1 and CDR2 sequences are SGHRS and YFSETQ. The CDR3, as DNA: TGCGCCAGCAGCTTGTGGCCGGGTTTGGAGGAAAAACTGTTTTTT. The encoded protein is CASSLWPGLEEKLFF.

This clone appeared a few times. The chain couples TRBV7-2 to TRBJ2-6; no reliable D call. CDR3 length: 12 residues. Between the trimmed V and J ends, which lost 4 bases and 4 bases, there was a span of 2 bases. Germline-derived CDR1 and CDR2 are SGHTA and FQGNSA. Here the CDR3 reads CASSSGANVLTF. CDR3 nucleotide sequence: TGTGCCAGCAGCTCAGGGGCCAACGTCCTGACTTTC.

The rearrangement links TRBV5-1 to TRBJ1-1; TRBD1 aligns across 8 bases. CDR3 length: 13 amino acids. In germline, CDR1 is SGHRS, CDR2 YFSETQ. V trimming: 4 bases; J trimming: 8 bases; junction bases outside the gene matches: 7. CDR3 DNA sequence: TGCGCCAGCAGCCAGATGGGACAGGTCGAAGCTTTCTTT. Translated, it gives CASSQMGQVEAFF.

This clone occurred a few times. The chain employs TRBV15 and TRBJ2-2; D is uncertain. The CDR3 covers 14 residues. V was clipped by 1 base and J by 1 base, with 4 bases between them. CDR1 and CDR2 (germline): LNHNV, YYDKDF (reference sequence). CDR3 sequence: CATSRVRNTGELFF. The CDR3 bases are TGTGCCACCAGCAGAGTTCGGAACACCGGGGAGCTGTTTTTT. Full variable domain (outside the CDR3, taken from reference TRBV15 and TRBJ2-2): DAMVIQNPRYQVTQFGKPVTLSCSQTLNHNVMYWYQQKSSQAPKLLFHYYDKDFNNEADTPDNFQSRRPNTSFCFLDIRSPGLGDTAMYLCATSRVRNTGELFFGEGSRLTVL.

This chain uses TRBV2 with TRBJ2-3; 16 bases line up with TRBD2. The CDR3 covers 20 residues. Per the germline V gene, CDR1 is SNHLY and CDR2 is FYNNEI. With 5 bases clipped from V and 4 bases from J, the junction kept 15 bases outside the gene matches. The CDR3 loop is CASSKRGTSGGARAADTQYF. The CDR3 DNA follows: TGTGCCAGCAGTAAACGGGGGACTAGCGGGGGGGCCCGGGCCGCAGATACGCAGTATTTT.

The sample holds a few counts of this clone. This CDR3 is CASSIGGAGETQYF. CDR3 coding DNA: TGTGCCAGTAGTATCGGGGGGGCCGGGGAGACCCAGTACTTC. The genes are TRBV19 and TRBJ2-5, with TRBD2 identical over 8 bases. Germline loops: CDR1 LNHDA, CDR2 SQIVND (reference sequence). The CDR3 runs to 14 residues. V was pared by 3 bases and J by 5 bases, with 5 bases of the junction left unmatched.

The rearrangement uses TRBV19 and TRBJ1-1, with 11 bases lining up with TRBD1. There are 14 residues in the CDR3. V trimming: 3 bases; J trimming: 4 bases; junction bases outside the gene matches: 1. CDR1 and CDR2 (germline): LNHDA, SQIVND (reference sequence). DNA of the CDR3: TGTGCCAGTAGTATTGGGACAGGGGGCACTGAAGCTTTCTTT. It codes for CASSIGTGGTEAFF.

The chain joins TRBV11-2 to TRBJ2-1; D may be TRBD2 (6 bases). Trimming cost V 8 bases and J 0 bases, with 14 bases left between them. The CDR3 contains 15 residues. CDR1 is SGHAT and CDR2 is FQNNGV in the germline V gene. CDR3 coding DNA: TGTGCCAGCCGCGCGGGGCAGAGCTCCTACAATGAGCAGTTCTTC. Translated: CASRAGQSSYNEQFF.

The rearrangement uses TRBV5-8 and TRBJ2-6; D gene ambiguous. The V end was cut by 3 bases, the J end by 2 bases, with 9 bases between. The V gene's germline CDR1 is SGHTS and CDR2 YDEGEE. The CDR3 is 15 amino acids. CDR3 in amino acids: CASSYPMAGANVLTF. The CDR3 nucleotides are TGTGCCAGCAGCTACCCTATGGCTGGGGCCAACGTCCTGACTTTC.

The rearrangement links TRBV6-5 to TRBJ1-1; 11 nucleotides line up with TRBD1. This CDR3 spans 15 amino acids. J was trimmed by 7 bases and V by 2 bases; bases with no gene match: 6. The V gene's germline CDR1 is MNHEY and CDR2 SVGAGI. CDR3 DNA sequence: TGTGCCAGCAGTTACCTAGGACAGGGGGCAGGTGAAGCTTTCTTT. Translated: CASSYLGQGAGEAFF.

The V call is TRBV19, the J call TRBJ1-2; TRBD1 aligns across 7 bases. J was trimmed by 1 base and V by 3 bases; bases with no gene match: 2. The CDR3 extends over 14 amino acids. CDR1 and CDR2 from the germline V gene are LNHDA and SQIVND (reference sequence). The CDR3 is CASSMGQFNYGYTF. DNA of the CDR3: TGTGCCAGTAGTATGGGACAGTTTAACTATGGCTACACCTTC.

This clone has just a few counts. The J gene is TRBJ1-1, the V gene TRBV6-5; TRBD1 aligns across 8 bases. J lost 3 bases, V lost 4 bases, and 10 bases had no gene match. This CDR3 has 16 residues. Germline CDR1 is MNHEY and CDR2 is SVGAGI. CDR3 amino acids: CASSWTRQGPDTEAFF. Written as DNA, the CDR3 is TGTGCCAGCAGTTGGACCCGACAGGGGCCGGACACTGAAGCTTTCTTT.

V usage is TRBV27 and J usage is TRBJ2-2, with D possibly being TRBD1 (6 bases). Looked up from germline, CDR1 is MNHEY and CDR2 is SMNVEV (reference sequence). The V gene lost 6 bases and the J gene lost 4 bases, with 12 bases spanning the gap. This CDR3 region has 14 residues. CDR3 in amino acids: CASSFLDSTGELFF. As DNA, the CDR3 is TGTGCCAGCAGCTTTCTGGACAGCACCGGGGAGCTGTTTTTT.

The chain employs TRBV29-1 and TRBJ1-5; 8 nucleotides align to TRBD1. The CDR3 is 15 amino acids. Germline CDR1 and CDR2: SQVTM and ANQGSEA. V lost 5 bases and J lost 2; bases outside the gene matches: 8. The DNA of the CDR3 is TGCAGCGTTACCGGGACAGGTCCTGGCAATCAGCCCCAGCATTTT. It encodes CSVTGTGPGNQPQHF.